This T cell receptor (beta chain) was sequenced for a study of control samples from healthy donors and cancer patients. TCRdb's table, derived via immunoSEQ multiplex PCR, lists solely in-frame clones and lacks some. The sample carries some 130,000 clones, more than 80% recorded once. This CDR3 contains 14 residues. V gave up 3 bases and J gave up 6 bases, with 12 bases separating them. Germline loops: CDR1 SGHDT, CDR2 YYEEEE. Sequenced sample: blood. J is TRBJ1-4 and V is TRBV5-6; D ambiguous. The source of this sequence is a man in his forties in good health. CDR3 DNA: TGTGCCAGCAGCTCCCGGCTTACGGATGAAAAACTGTTTTTT. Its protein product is CASSSRLTDEKLFF. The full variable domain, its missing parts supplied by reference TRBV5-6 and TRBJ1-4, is DAGVTQSPTHLIKTRGQQVTLRCSPKSGHDTVSWYQQALGQGPQFIFQYYEEEERQRGNFPDRFSGHQFPNYSSELNVNALLLGDSALYLCASSSRLTDEKLFFGSGTQLSVL.